The 28 T cell receptor beta chains given below trace back to one sample, sequenced in a study of response to subunit inactivated influenza vaccine. TCRdb reprocessed the RT-PCR reads via MiXCR and lists one record per CDR3 protein. The sample has hundreds of thousands of distinct CDR3 sequences; 25% are singletons. The sequenced sample was CD4+ T cells sorted from PBMCs, obtained less than 6 days after vaccination. These receptors originate from a man between 45 and 60 years old who received an inactivated influenza vaccine.

For this clonotype: One junction end does not reproduce the germline sequence, and a read error may be involved. J is TRBJ2-1 and V is TRBV29-1; 13 nucleotides match TRBD2. Germline CDR1 reads SQVTM; CDR2 reads ANQGSEA. This CDR3 is built from 13 residues. CDR3: CSVATSGGIERFF. DNA of the CDR3: TGCAGCGTTGCGACTAGCGGGGGGATTGAGCGGTTCTTC.

This clonotype was detected only a few times. V gene TRBV7-2 combines with J gene TRBJ2-3, with D possibly TRBD2 on 6 matching bases. Between the trimmed V and J ends, which lost 0 bases and 6 bases, there was a span of 10 bases. The CDR3 extends over 14 amino acids. Germline loops: CDR1 SGHTA, CDR2 FQGNSA. CDR3 DNA sequence: TGTGCCAGCAGCTTAGCAGGGAGCGGGGATACGCAGTATTTT. It codes for CASSLAGSGDTQYF.

This clonotype was observed a handful of times. The chain is built from TRBV4-1 and TRBJ2-1; TRBD2 aligns across 12 bases. Per germline, CDR1 MGHRA and CDR2 YSYEKL. The CDR3 is 15 amino acids. J was trimmed by 7 bases and V by 4 bases; bases with no gene match: 5. This chain's CDR3 is CASSRLAGANNEQFF. For the CDR3, the DNA is TGCGCCAGCAGCCGACTAGCGGGGGCCAATAATGAGCAGTTCTTC.

The chain is built from TRBV11-2 and TRBJ2-5; 7 nucleotides line up with TRBD2. The V and J ends lost 1 base and 1 base, in that order; junction bases with no gene match: 3. This CDR3 comprises 15 residues. Per the germline V gene, CDR1 is SGHAT and CDR2 is FQNNGV. The CDR3 loop is CASSLAGLGQETQYF. The CDR3 DNA reads as TGTGCCAGCAGCTTAGCCGGACTAGGCCAAGAGACCCAGTACTTC.

This clonotype appeared a few times. The chain employs TRBV7-2 and TRBJ2-3, with 7 positions matching TRBD2. The V segment lost 2 bases and the J segment 6 bases; nucleotides outside the gene matches: 11. CDR3 length: 16 amino acids. CDR1 and CDR2 (germline): SGHTA, FQGNSA. DNA for the CDR3: TGTGCCAGCAGCTTACTCGGGGCGGGAGATGGGGATACGCAGTATTTT. This codes for CASSLLGAGDGDTQYF.

This clonotype was detected only a few times. The chain has TRBV6-2 or TRBV6-3 and TRBJ2-7; TRBD2 matches at 9 bases. This CDR3 has 21 amino acids. V dropped 6 bases and J dropped 2; count of bases not matched to a gene: 26. From germline, CDR1 is MNHEY and CDR2 SVGEGT. The DNA for the CDR3 is TGTGCCAGCAGCCCGAGCGGGGGGAATCATCCGGGACTAGGGATCACCTACGAGCAGTACTTC. Translation gives CASSPSGGNHPGLGITYEQYF.

J is TRBJ2-2 and V is TRBV7-2; D unresolved. Trimming removed 7 bases from V and 8 bases from J, with 11 bases in between. Germline V gives CDR1 SGHTA, CDR2 FQGNSA. The length of the CDR3 is 12 residues. CDR3 sequence (DNA): TGTGCCAGCACCACAAACCCGGGGGAGCTGTTTTTT. Protein: CASTTNPGELFF.

The genes are TRBV5-1 and TRBJ2-1, with D perhaps matching TRBD2 (6 bases). Between the trimmed V and J ends, which lost 3 bases and 6 bases, there was a span of 10 bases. Per the germline V gene, CDR1 is SGHRS and CDR2 is YFSETQ. The CDR3 consists of 13 residues. The CDR3: CASSSRDFNEQFF. In nucleotides, the CDR3 is TGCGCCAGCAGCTCCCGGGACTTCAATGAGCAGTTCTTC.

The CDR3 region has the DNA TGTGCCAGCAGTTACTCGTTGGGGCACGGGGGATACACTGAAGCTTTCTTT. As protein: CASSYSLGHGGYTEAFF. The chain has TRBV6-5 and TRBJ1-1, with D possibly TRBD1 on 5 matching bases. Trimming took 0 bases from V and 3 from J, leaving 17 bases between them. Germline V gene lookup returns CDR1 MNHEY and CDR2 SVGAGI. The CDR3 contains 17 residues.

This rearrangement joins TRBV30 to TRBJ1-2; a weak D match, TRBD1 (5 bases). Trimming cost V 0 bases and J 3 bases, with 11 bases left between them. From germline, CDR1 is GTSNPN and CDR2 SVGIG (reference sequence). The CDR3 runs 14 residues. This CDR3 reads CAWSVQGRHYGYTF. DNA of the CDR3: TGTGCCTGGAGTGTCCAGGGCCGGCACTATGGCTACACCTTC.

This rearrangement joins TRBV19 to TRBJ1-2, with a tentative D call TRBD1 (5 bases). Trimming took off 3 bases at V and 2 bases at J, with 10 bases between the two ends. This CDR3 has 14 residues. Germline CDR1 and CDR2: LNHDA and SQIVND (reference sequence). The CDR3 region has the DNA TGTGCCAGTAGTATGGGGACTGGGAACTATGGCTACACCTTC. As protein: CASSMGTGNYGYTF.

This chain connects TRBV24-1 to TRBJ2-2, with D hard to call. Between the trimmed V and J ends, which lost 9 bases and 2 bases, there was a span of 18 bases. Germline CDR1 reads KGHDR; CDR2 reads SFDVKD. CDR3 length equals 16 residues. Written as DNA, the CDR3 is TGTGCCACCGGACCCGGTCTGAAGAGAAACACCGGGGAGCTGTTTTTT. Translation: CATGPGLKRNTGELFF.

This clonotype has a handful of counts. The chain recombines TRBV20-1 with TRBJ2-7, with D possibly being TRBD1 (5 bases). The germline gives CDR1 DFQATT, CDR2 SNEGSKA (reference sequence). The CDR3 covers 15 residues. Trimming took off 0 bases at V and 1 base at J, with 13 bases between the two ends. CDR3: CSARDSARVSYEQYF. As DNA, the CDR3 is TGCAGTGCTAGAGATTCAGCCAGGGTATCCTACGAGCAGTACTTC.

This clonotype appeared a few times. V is TRBV29-1 and J is TRBJ1-2; TRBD1 matches 7 bases. Germline values: CDR1 SQVTM, CDR2 ANQGSEA. The CDR3 has 12 residues. The ends lost 6 bases at V and 2 bases at J; junction bases unmatched: 3. The chain's CDR3 is CSVGTANYGYTF. In nucleotides, the CDR3 is TGCAGCGTCGGGACAGCCAACTATGGCTACACCTTC. The complete variable domain, with remaining parts taken from reference TRBV29-1 and TRBJ1-2, reads SAVISQKPSRDICQRGTSLTIQCQVDSQVTMMFWYRQQPGQSLTLIATANQGSEATYESGFVIDKFPISRPNLTFSTLTVSNMSPEDSSIYLCSVGTANYGYTFGSGTRLTVV.

This clonotype was seen more than once but under ten times. This sequence joins TRBV7-2 and TRBJ1-2; 8 nucleotides match TRBD1. The trim removed 4 bases at V and 4 bases at J, leaving 2 bases unmatched. The germline gives CDR1 SGHTA, CDR2 FQGNSA. The CDR3 is 13 residues long. The CDR3 region is CASSSTGAYGYTF. The CDR3 nucleotides are TGTGCCAGCAGCTCGACAGGGGCCTATGGCTACACCTTC.

This clonotype was seen a handful of times. The CDR3 coding sequence is TGCGCCAGCAGCCCACTGACATTCATTGCTGAAAAACTGTTTTTT. As protein: CASSPLTFIAEKLFF. The rearrangement joins TRBV5-1 to TRBJ1-4; D gene unclear. V was pared by 4 bases and J by 7 bases, with 17 bases between. The germline gives CDR1 SGHRS, CDR2 YFSETQ. The CDR3 extends over 15 amino acids.

The chain carries TRBV6-2 or TRBV6-3 and TRBJ2-1, with 8 bases identical to TRBD1. The germline CDR1 and CDR2 sequences are MNHEY and SVGEGT. The length of the CDR3 is 16 residues. V shed 5 bases, J shed 10 bases, and the junction held 16 bases outside the gene matches. In DNA form, the CDR3 reads TGTGCCAGCAGTCACGGACAGGGCCCGGGGTTTAACGAGCAGTTCTTC. Amino acids: CASSHGQGPGFNEQFF.

The table lists this clonotype with a few counts. This chain links TRBV29-1 with TRBJ2-5; D tentatively fits TRBD1 or TRBD2 (5 bases each). The length of the CDR3 is 11 residues. CDR1 is SQVTM and CDR2 is ANQGSEA in the germline V gene. V was clipped by 8 bases and J by 6 bases, with 13 bases between them. CDR3 nucleotide sequence: TGCAGCTCTGGGGGTAGACAGACCCAGTACTTC. Protein sequence: CSSGGRQTQYF.

The chain is built from TRBV19 and TRBJ2-2; D remains ambiguous. Germline V lookup: CDR1 LNHDA, CDR2 SQIVND (reference sequence). The V end was cut by 5 bases, the J end by 11 bases, with 15 bases between. There are 13 residues in the CDR3. CDR3 nucleotides: TGTGCCAGTAGTGGGAACGCGCCAAATGAGCTGTTTTTT. It specifies CASSGNAPNELFF.

This clonotype has a handful of counts. The gene calls are TRBV4-2 and TRBJ1-1; TRBD1 matches 7 bases. Germline trimming cut 4 bases from V and 1 base from J; bases unmatched to any gene: 9. CDR3 length: 16 amino acids. Germline V lookup: CDR1 LGHNA, CDR2 YNFKEQ. The DNA for the CDR3 is TGTGCCAGCAGCCGATTGACAGGGAGTCGGAACACTGAAGCTTTCTTT. It specifies CASSRLTGSRNTEAFF.

The chain employs TRBV28 and TRBJ2-7; 7 bases map to TRBD2. CDR3 length: 14 residues. V trimming: 3 bases; J trimming: 2 bases; junction bases outside the gene matches: 4. Germline V gene data show CDR1 as MDHEN and CDR2 as SYDVKM. For the CDR3, the DNA is TGTGCCAGCAGTTTGGGGCGGGAGCCCTACGAGCAGTACTTC. Its translation: CASSLGREPYEQYF.

Notes on this clonotype: Just one base apart from a much larger clone, this may be a read error. The V and J genes are TRBV10-3 and TRBJ2-3; no firm D call. In germline, CDR1 is ENHRY, CDR2 SYGVKD. This CDR3 comprises 13 residues. Written as DNA, the CDR3 is TGTGCCTTCAGTGTGGGTCGCACAGATACGCAGTATTTT. Its protein product is CAFSVGRTDTQYF.

This clonotype was counted only a few times. The chain is built from TRBV30 and TRBJ1-1; tentatively, D is TRBD1 (5 bases). V lost 3 bases and J 4 bases, leaving 15 bases between the germline ends. Germline-derived CDR1 and CDR2 are GTSNPN and SVGIG (reference sequence). This CDR3 contains 14 residues. CDR3 coding DNA: TGTGCCTGGAGGGGGCAGGGACCGGGCACTGAAGCTTTCTTT. This encodes CAWRGQGPGTEAFF.

This chain uses TRBV9 with TRBJ2-3; D unresolved. This CDR3 contains 13 residues. Germline V CDR1 and CDR2: SGDLS, YYNGEE. Trimming removed 3 bases from V and 2 bases from J, with 7 bases in between. CDR3 DNA: TGTGCCAGCAGCGGCAAGGACACAGATACGCAGTATTTT. Translated: CASSGKDTDTQYF.

This clonotype was detected only a few times. Given the absence of the conserved phenylalanine or tryptophan at the CDR3 end, a read error is likely. The rearrangement joins TRBV20-1 to TRBJ1-5, with a tentative D call TRBD1 (6 bases). The V and J ends lost 4 bases and 1 base respectively, with 8 bases between them. The CDR3 length is 13 residues. In germline, CDR1 is DFQATT, CDR2 SNEGSKA (reference sequence). Here the CDR3 reads CSAMGASNQPQHL. The CDR3 bases are TGCAGTGCTATGGGGGCGAGCAATCAGCCCCAGCATCTT.

This clonotype was recorded only once. V gene TRBV18 combines with J gene TRBJ2-5, with a tentative D call TRBD2 (5 bases). The CDR3 has 15 residues. Between the trimmed V and J ends, which lost 0 bases and 5 bases, there was a span of 13 bases. CDR1 KGHSH and CDR2 LQKENI come from the germline V gene. The CDR3 spells CASSPPMLAAETQYF. The CDR3 region has the DNA TGTGCCAGCTCACCACCGATGCTAGCTGCTGAGACCCAGTACTTC.

This clonotype occurred a few times. This sequence joins TRBV29-1 and TRBJ2-1; TRBD1 matches 9 bases. Germline loops: CDR1 SQVTM, CDR2 ANQGSEA. This CDR3 has 12 residues. Trimming at V came to 5 bases and at J to 7 bases, leaving 3 bases not matched to a gene. CDR3 nucleotide sequence: TGCAGCGTTACGGGACAGGGAAATGAGCAGTTCTTC. It yields the protein CSVTGQGNEQFF.

As to this clonotype: The junction and the germline gene differ at one end; a read error may be behind it. The CDR3 coding sequence is TGTACCAGCAGAGTTTACAATGAGCAGTTCTTC. Translation: CTSRVYNEQFF. This chain joins TRBV2 and TRBJ2-1; no reliable D call. The CDR3 consists of 11 residues. Germline CDR1 and CDR2: SNHLY and FYNNEI.